This entry describes one TCR beta chain. Antigen: not known. At one end the junction does not follow the germline gene, possibly because of a read error. The length of the CDR3 is 13 residues. Germline CDR1 and CDR2: SGHAT and FQNNGV. The sample belongs to a study of cytomegalovirus exposure and HLA in healthy donors. Study results and limitations: Among TCR beta chains, those listed as cytomegalovirus-associated numbered around 180.

The primer mix had 60 Vbeta and 13 Jbeta primers. Repertoires were generated with immunoSEQ multiplex PCR, while TCRdb's copy carries only in-frame clones and drops some. The sample yields 100,000 to 150,000 clones, approximately 10% seen once. This chain connects TRBV11-2 to TRBJ1-1; perhaps TRBD1 as D (5 bases). Sequencing input: PBMCs. The sequence was obtained from a woman aged 40 to 50 in good health and CMV-seropositive. CDR3 nucleotide sequence: TGTGCCAGCAGCTTAGGGGGCTTACTTCACCCACTTTTT. Encoded protein: CASSLGGLLHPLF.